The sequence of this T cell receptor (beta chain) was determined in a study of OX40 agonist ivuxolimab in advanced cancers. Study-wide background: The mean age was roughly 60 years, ranging from about 23 to 79, with over 70% of participants male. Broader study findings: Expanded clones belonging to CD8+ T cells outnumbered, on average, those of CD4+.

Autoimmune disease history or systemic immunosuppression meant exclusion. Comment on this clone: Its antigen is not identified.

This CDR3 has 15 residues. The V and J ends lost 0 bases and 8 bases respectively, with 16 bases between them. CDR1 and CDR2 from the germline V gene are LNHNV and YYDKDF (reference sequence). Here immunoSEQ multiplex PCR was the method, and the copy in TCRdb shows in-frame clones only, minus some. This sample carries about 79,000 clones, around 90% of them seen once, and the ten largest clones take 11%. The chain is built from TRBV15 and TRBJ1-1; D is perhaps TRBD1 (5 bases). This TCR came from an adult with an advanced solid tumor such as melanoma, head and neck, liver or kidney cancer. This specimen consisted of CD4+ or CD8+ T cells sorted from blood, obtained in a trial of the OX40 agonist ivuxolimab. The CDR3, as DNA: TGTGCCACCAGCAGAGATCGTTTTGAACGGGGGGAAGCTTTCTTT. Amino acid sequence: CATSRDRFERGEAFF.